The 10 T cell receptor beta chains presented below share a single source sample, sequenced in a study of CD8+ T cells in alopecia areata. Sequencing used cDNA as its template, made by extracting RNA and reverse transcribing it. The repertoire was sequenced with immunoSEQ multiplex PCR; TCRdb's copy has only in-frame clones and lacks some. The data contain 150,000 to 200,000 clones, around 57% of them singletons. Source material: CD4+ T cells sorted from blood. The origin of the receptors is a human donor in good health.

The chain recombines TRBV7-9 with TRBJ2-5, with D possibly TRBD2 on 6 matching bases. Deletions cut 0 bases from V and 4 bases from J, with 15 bases between. The CDR3 has 16 residues. CDR1 and CDR2 from the germline V gene are SEHNR and FQNEAQ (reference sequence). The CDR3 spells CASSLASRGVGETQYF. In DNA, the CDR3 is TGTGCCAGCAGCTTAGCGAGTCGCGGGGTTGGAGAGACCCAGTACTTC.

The table lists this clone with a count of one. The chain recombines TRBV5-1 with TRBJ1-4; 9 bases are shared with TRBD1. Germline CDR1 SGHRS, CDR2 YFSETQ. The V gene end was trimmed by 3 bases and the J gene end by 8 bases; junction bases not matched to a gene: 2. CDR3 length: 13 residues. The CDR3 reads CASSSTGGEKLFF. CDR3 coding DNA: TGCGCCAGCAGCTCAACAGGGGGCGAAAAACTGTTTTTT. The variable domain in full, completed from reference TRBV5-1 and TRBJ1-4, reads KAGVTQTPRYLIKTRGQQVTLSCSPISGHRSVSWYQQTPGQGLQFLFEYFSETQRNKGNFPGRFSGRQFSNSRSEMNVSTLELGDSALYLCASSSTGGEKLFFGSGTQLSVL.

V gene TRBV4-1 combines with J gene TRBJ2-7; 8 bases match TRBD1. V lost 3 bases and J lost 4; bases outside the gene matches: 8. The CDR3 consists of 15 residues. The germline CDR1 and CDR2 sequences are MGHRA and YSYEKL. CDR3 residues: CASSQSRTGTYEQYF. DNA of the CDR3: TGCGCCAGCAGCCAGTCCCGGACAGGGACATACGAGCAGTACTTC.

The J gene is TRBJ2-5, the V gene TRBV14; a weak D match, TRBD2 (6 bases). From germline, CDR1 is SGHDN and CDR2 FVKESK. The CDR3 extends over 16 amino acids. Deletions cut 3 bases from V and 7 bases from J, with 21 bases between. The CDR3 here is CASSQVPSGDGGTQYF. DNA for the CDR3: TGTGCCAGCAGCCAGGTGCCGTCTGGGGACGGGGGGACCCAGTACTTC. Full variable domain (outside the CDR3, taken from reference TRBV14 and TRBJ2-5): EAGVTQFPSHSVIEKGQTVTLRCDPISGHDNLYWYRRVMGKEIKFLLHFVKESKQDESGMPNNRFLAERTGGTYSTLKVQPAELEDSGVYFCASSQVPSGDGGTQYFGPGTRLLVL.

V gene TRBV6-1 combines with J gene TRBJ2-1, with D possibly being TRBD1 (5 bases). The V gene's germline CDR1 is MNHNS and CDR2 SASEGT. The CDR3 is 14 residues long. V lost 11 bases to trimming and J lost 1 base, with 15 bases between them. The CDR3 loop is CASQGAASYNEQFF. DNA of the CDR3: TGTGCCTCCCAAGGGGCCGCATCCTACAATGAGCAGTTCTTC.

This chain uses TRBV28 with TRBJ2-7; D is possibly TRBD2 (6 bases). CDR3 length equals 13 residues. V lost 6 bases to trimming and J lost 3 bases, with 12 bases between them. The germline V gene encodes CDR1 MDHEN and CDR2 SYDVKM. Written as DNA, the CDR3 is TGTGCCAGCAGCAACTTCGGGAGCTACGAGCAGTACTTC. This sequence encodes CASSNFGSYEQYF.

The chain uses TRBV19 and TRBJ1-2, with D unresolved. Deletions cut 2 bases from V and 8 bases from J, with 15 bases between. CDR1 is LNHDA and CDR2 is SQIVND in the germline V gene (reference sequence). The CDR3 consists of 14 residues. The CDR3 loop is CASSILTTPRGYTF. CDR3 sequence (DNA): TGTGCCAGTAGTATACTGACCACACCGAGGGGCTACACCTTC.

This rearrangement joins TRBV29-1 to TRBJ1-1, with D possibly being TRBD1 (5 bases). Trimming stripped 4 bases from V and 1 base from J, with 16 bases between. This CDR3 spans 15 amino acids. CDR1 and CDR2 from the germline V gene are SQVTM and ANQGSEA. CDR3 DNA sequence: TGCAGCGTTGGGCCCGGCGGGACGGGGAACACTGAAGCTTTCTTT. Protein: CSVGPGGTGNTEAFF.

In its sample, this clone was seen a few times. The chain carries TRBV29-1 and TRBJ2-5; D is unresolved. The V and J ends lost 6 bases and 1 base respectively, with 12 bases between them. The germline gives CDR1 SQVTM, CDR2 ANQGSEA. The CDR3 has 13 residues. CDR3 loop: CSVAIRPQETQYF. Written as DNA, the CDR3 is TGCAGCGTCGCCATCCGACCCCAAGAGACCCAGTACTTC.

The gene calls are TRBV10-3 and TRBJ2-1, with 9 positions matching TRBD2. The CDR3 loop spans 14 amino acids. V lost 4 bases, J lost 9 bases, and 7 bases stayed unmatched. CDR1 and CDR2 (germline): ENHRY, SYGVKD. For the CDR3, the DNA is TGTGCCATCAGTGCGGGACTAGCTGTTGGTGAGCAGTTCTTC. The encoded protein is CAISAGLAVGEQFF.